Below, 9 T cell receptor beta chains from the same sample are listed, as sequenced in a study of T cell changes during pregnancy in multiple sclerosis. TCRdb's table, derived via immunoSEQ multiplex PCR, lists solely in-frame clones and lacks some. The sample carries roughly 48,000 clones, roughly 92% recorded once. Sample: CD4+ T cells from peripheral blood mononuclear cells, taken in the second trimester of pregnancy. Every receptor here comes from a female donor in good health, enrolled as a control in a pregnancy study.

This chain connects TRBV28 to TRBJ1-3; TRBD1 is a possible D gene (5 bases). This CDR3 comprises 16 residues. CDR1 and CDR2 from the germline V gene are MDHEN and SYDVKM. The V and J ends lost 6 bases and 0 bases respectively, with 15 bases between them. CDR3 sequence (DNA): TGTGCCAGCAGGGGTCAGGGCATTACCTCTGGAAACACCATATATTTT. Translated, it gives CASRGQGITSGNTIYF.

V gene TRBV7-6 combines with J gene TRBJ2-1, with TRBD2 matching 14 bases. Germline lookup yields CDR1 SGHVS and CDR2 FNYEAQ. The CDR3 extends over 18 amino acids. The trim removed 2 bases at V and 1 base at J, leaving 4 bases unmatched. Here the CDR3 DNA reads TGTGCCAGCAGCTTATCAGGACTAGCGGGGGGATCCTACAATGAGCAGTTCTTC. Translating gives CASSLSGLAGGSYNEQFF. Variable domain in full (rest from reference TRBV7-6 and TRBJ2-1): GAGVSQSPRYKVTKRGQDVALRCDPISGHVSLYWYRQALGQGPEFLTYFNYEAQQDKSGLPNDRFSAERPEGSISTLTIQRTEQRDSAMYRCASSLSGLAGGSYNEQFFGPGTRLTVL.

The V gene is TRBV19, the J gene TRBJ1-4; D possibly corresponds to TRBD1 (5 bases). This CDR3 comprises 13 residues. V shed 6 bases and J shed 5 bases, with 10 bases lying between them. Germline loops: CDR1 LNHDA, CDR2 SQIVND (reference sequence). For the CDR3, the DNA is TGTGCCAGTAGCCAGGGTACGAATGAAAAACTGTTTTTT. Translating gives CASSQGTNEKLFF.

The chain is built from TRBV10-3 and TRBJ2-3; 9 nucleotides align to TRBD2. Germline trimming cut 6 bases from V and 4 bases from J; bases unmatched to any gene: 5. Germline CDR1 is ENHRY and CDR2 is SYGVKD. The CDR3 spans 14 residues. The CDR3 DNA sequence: TGTGCCATCAGGGGGCTAGCGGGATCAGATACGCAGTATTTT. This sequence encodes CAIRGLAGSDTQYF.

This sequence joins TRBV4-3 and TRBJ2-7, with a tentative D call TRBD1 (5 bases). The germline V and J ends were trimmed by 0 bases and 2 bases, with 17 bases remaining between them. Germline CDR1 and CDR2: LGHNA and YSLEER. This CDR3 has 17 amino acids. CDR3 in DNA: TGCGCCAGCAGCCAAGAGACAGTCTCCCATAGTGCCTACGAGCAGTACTTC. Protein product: CASSQETVSHSAYEQYF.

The CDR3 bases are TGTGCCAGCAAGCGGGGCCGGCGGAAACAAGAGACCCAGTACTTC. Translated: CASKRGRRKQETQYF. J is TRBJ2-5 and V is TRBV21-1; the DNA was not used to check the table's D call, TRBD2. TRBV21-1 is marked as a pseudogene. The CDR3 covers 15 residues.

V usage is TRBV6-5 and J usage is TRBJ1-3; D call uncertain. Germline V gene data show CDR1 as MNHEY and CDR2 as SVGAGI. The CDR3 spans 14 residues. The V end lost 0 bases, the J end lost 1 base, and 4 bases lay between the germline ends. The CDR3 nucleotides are TGTGCCAGCAGTTACTCGCAGTCTGGAAACACCATATATTTT. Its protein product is CASSYSQSGNTIYF.

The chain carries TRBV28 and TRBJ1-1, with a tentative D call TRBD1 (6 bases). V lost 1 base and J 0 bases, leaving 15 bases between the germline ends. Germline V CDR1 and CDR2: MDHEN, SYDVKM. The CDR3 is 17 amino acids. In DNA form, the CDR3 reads TGTGCCAGCAGTTTATATCCCTGGACAGTCATGAACACTGAAGCTTTCTTT. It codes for CASSLYPWTVMNTEAFF.

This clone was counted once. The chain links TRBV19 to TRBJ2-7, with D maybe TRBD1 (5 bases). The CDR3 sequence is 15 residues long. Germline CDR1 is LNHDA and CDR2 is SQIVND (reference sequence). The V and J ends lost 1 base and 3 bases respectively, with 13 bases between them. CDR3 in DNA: TGTGCCAGTAGTATAGGGGTCGGCAGGGACTACGAGCAGTACTTC. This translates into CASSIGVGRDYEQYF.